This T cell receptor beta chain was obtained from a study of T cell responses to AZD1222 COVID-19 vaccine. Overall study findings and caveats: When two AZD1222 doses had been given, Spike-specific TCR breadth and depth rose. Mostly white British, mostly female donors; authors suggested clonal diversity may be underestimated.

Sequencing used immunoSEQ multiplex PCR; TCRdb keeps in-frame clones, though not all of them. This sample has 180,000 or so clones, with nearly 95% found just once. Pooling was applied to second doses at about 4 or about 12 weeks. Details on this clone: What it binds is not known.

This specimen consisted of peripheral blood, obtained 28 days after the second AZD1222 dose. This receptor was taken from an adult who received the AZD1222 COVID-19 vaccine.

CDR3 loop: CASRADHYNEQFF. CDR3 coding DNA: TGTGCCAGCAGGGCCGACCATTACAATGAGCAGTTCTTC. The J gene is TRBJ2-1, the V gene TRBV2; no reliable D call. The CDR3 extends over 13 amino acids. Trimming pared 6 bases from V and 4 bases from J, leaving 10 bases between. Germline CDR1 is SNHLY and CDR2 is FYNNEI.